This T cell receptor beta chain emerged from a study of cytomegalovirus exposure and HLA in healthy donors. Germline CDR1 LNHDA, CDR2 SQIVND (reference sequence). There are 15 residues in the CDR3. Trimming took off 3 bases at V and 2 bases at J, with 11 bases between the two ends. Use of 60 Vbeta and 13 Jbeta primers characterized the PCR. Assay: immunoSEQ multiplex PCR; the TCRdb copy retains only in-frame clones and omits some. This table holds around 150,000 clones, over 75% found once. This TCR came from a woman in her 30s in good health and CMV-seronegative. Sequences were obtained from PBMCs. J is TRBJ1-5 and V is TRBV19; TRBD1 might be the D (6 bases). CDR3 nucleotide sequence: TGTGCCAGTAGTATTGGAGGGGGGGGCAATCAGCCCCAGCATTTT. The encoded protein is CASSIGGGGNQPQHF.